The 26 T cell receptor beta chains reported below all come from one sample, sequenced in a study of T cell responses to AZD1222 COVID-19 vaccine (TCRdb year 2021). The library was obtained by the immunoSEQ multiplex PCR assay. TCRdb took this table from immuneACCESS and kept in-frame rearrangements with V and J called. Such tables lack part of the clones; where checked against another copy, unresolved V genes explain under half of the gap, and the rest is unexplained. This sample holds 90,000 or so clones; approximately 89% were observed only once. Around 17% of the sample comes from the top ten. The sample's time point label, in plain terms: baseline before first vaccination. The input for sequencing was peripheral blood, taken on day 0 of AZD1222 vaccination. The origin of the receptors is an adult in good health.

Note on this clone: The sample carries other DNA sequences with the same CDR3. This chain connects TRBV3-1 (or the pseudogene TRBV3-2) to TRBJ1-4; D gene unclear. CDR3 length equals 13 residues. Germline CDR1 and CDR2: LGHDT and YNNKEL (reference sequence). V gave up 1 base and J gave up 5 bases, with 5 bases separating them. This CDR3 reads CASSQVSNEKLFF. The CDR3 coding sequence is TGTGCCAGCAGCCAAGTTAGCAATGAAAAACTGTTTTTT.

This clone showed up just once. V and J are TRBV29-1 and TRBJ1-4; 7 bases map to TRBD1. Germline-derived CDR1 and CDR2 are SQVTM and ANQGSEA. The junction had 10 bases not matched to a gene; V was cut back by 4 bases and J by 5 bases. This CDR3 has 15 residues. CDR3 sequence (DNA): TGCAGCGTTGGGGGGACTAGACAGGGAAATGAAAAACTGTTTTTT. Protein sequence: CSVGGTRQGNEKLFF.

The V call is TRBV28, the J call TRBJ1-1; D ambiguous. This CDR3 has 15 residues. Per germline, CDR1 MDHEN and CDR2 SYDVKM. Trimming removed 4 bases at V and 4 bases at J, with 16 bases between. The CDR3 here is CASSSVVGLITEAFF. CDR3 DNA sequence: TGTGCCAGCAGTTCCGTTGTGGGATTGATCACTGAAGCTTTCTTT.

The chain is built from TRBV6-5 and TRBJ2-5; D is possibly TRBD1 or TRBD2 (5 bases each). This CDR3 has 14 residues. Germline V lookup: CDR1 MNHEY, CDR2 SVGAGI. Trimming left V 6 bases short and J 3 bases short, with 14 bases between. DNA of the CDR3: TGTGCCAGCAGCCAAAGGGGAGTGGAAGAGACCCAGTACTTC. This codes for CASSQRGVEETQYF.

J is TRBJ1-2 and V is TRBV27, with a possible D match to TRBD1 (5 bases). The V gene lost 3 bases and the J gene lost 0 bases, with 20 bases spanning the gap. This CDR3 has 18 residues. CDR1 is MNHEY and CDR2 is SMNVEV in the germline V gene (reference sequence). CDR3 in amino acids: CASSFGAAAPLTNYGYTF. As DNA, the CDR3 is TGTGCCAGCAGTTTTGGGGCGGCCGCCCCCCTTACTAACTATGGCTACACCTTC.

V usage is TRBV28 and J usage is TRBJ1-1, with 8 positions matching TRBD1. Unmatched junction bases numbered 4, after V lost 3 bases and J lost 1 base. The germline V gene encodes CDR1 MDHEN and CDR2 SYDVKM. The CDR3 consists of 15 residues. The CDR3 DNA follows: TGTGCCAGCAGTTTGACAGGGGCGACGAACACTGAAGCTTTCTTT. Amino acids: CASSLTGATNTEAFF.

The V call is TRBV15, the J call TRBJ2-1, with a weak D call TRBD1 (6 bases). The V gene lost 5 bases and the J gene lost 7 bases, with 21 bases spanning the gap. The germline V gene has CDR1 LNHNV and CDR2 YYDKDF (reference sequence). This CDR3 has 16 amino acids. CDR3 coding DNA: TGTGCCACCAGCCGAAAACTAGGGGACATAGGGAATGAGCAGTTCTTC. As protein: CATSRKLGDIGNEQFF.

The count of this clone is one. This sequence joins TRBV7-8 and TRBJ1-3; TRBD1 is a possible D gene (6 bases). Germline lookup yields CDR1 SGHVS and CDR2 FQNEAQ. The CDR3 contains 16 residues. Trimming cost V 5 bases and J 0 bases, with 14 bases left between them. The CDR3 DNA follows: TGTGCCAGCAGCCCCACAGGGCCGTACTCTGGAAACACCATATATTTT. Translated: CASSPTGPYSGNTIYF.

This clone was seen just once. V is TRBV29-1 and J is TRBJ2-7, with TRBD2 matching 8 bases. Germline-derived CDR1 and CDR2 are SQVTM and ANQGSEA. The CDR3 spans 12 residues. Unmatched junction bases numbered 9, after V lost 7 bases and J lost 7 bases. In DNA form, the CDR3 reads TGCAGCGCTCGGGGGGGAGCCGGGGAGCAGTACTTC. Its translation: CSARGGAGEQYF.

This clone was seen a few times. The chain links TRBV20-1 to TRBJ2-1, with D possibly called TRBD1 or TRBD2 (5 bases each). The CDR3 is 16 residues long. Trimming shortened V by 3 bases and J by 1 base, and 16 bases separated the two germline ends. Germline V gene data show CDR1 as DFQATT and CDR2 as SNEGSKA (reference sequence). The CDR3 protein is CSASWSGADSYNEQFF. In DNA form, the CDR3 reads TGCAGTGCTAGTTGGTCCGGGGCTGATTCCTACAATGAGCAGTTCTTC.

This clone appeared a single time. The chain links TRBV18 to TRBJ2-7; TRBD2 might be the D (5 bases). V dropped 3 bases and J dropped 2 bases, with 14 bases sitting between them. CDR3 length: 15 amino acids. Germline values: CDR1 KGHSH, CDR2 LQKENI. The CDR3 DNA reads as TGTGCCAGCTCACCGCGGTGGGAGCTCACCTACGAGCAGTACTTC. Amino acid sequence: CASSPRWELTYEQYF.

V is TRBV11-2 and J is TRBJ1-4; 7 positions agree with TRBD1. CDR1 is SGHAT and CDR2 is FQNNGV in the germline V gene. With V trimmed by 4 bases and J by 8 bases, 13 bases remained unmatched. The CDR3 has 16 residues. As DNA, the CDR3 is TGTGCCAGCAGCTCCCTCCCACAGGGGTCGAGAGAAAAACTGTTTTTT. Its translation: CASSSLPQGSREKLFF.

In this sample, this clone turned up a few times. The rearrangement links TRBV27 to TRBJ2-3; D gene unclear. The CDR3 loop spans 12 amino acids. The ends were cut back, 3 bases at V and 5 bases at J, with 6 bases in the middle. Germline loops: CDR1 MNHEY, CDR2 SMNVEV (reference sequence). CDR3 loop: CASSLLGDTQYF. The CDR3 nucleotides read TGTGCCAGCAGTTTGTTAGGAGATACGCAGTATTTT.

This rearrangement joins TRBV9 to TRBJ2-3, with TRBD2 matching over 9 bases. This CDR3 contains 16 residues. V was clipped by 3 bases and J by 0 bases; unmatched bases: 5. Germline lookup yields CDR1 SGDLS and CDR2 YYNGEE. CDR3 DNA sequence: TGTGCCAGCAGCGCGGGACTAGCTTCTAGCACAGATACGCAGTATTTT. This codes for CASSAGLASSTDTQYF.

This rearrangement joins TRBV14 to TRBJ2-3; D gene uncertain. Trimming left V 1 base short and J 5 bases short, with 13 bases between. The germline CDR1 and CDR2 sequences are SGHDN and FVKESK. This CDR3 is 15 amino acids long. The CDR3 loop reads CASSQVGMVGDTQYF. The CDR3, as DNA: TGTGCCAGCAGCCAAGTAGGGATGGTCGGAGATACGCAGTATTTT.

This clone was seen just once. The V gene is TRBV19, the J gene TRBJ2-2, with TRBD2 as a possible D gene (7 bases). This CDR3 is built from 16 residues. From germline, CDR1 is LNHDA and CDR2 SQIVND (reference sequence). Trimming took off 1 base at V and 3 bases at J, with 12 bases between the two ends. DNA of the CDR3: TGTGCCAGTAGTATAGGGCGAGGGGGGGACACCGGGGAGCTGTTTTTT. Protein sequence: CASSIGRGGDTGELFF.

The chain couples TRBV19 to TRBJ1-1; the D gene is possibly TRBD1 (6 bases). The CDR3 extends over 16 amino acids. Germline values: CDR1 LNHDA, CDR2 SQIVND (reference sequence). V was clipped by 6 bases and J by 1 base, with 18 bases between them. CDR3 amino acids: CASSTHIGTPNTEAFF. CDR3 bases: TGTGCCAGTAGCACACACATCGGGACACCGAACACTGAAGCTTTCTTT. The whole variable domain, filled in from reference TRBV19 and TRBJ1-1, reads DGGITQSPKYLFRKEGQNVTLSCEQNLNHDAMYWYRQDPGQGLRLIYYSQIVNDFQKGDIAEGYSVSREKKESFPLTVTSAQKNPTAFYLCASSTHIGTPNTEAFFGQGTRLTVV.

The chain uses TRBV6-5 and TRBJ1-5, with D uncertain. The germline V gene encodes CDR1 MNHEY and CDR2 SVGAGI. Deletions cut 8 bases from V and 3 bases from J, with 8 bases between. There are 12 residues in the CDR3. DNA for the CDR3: TGTGCCAGCGGGCGGTACAATCAGCCCCAGCATTTT. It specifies CASGRYNQPQHF.

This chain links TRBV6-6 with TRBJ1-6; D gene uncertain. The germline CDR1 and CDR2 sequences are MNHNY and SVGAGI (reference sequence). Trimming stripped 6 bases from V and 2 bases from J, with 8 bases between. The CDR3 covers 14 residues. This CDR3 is CASRLRPYNSPLHF. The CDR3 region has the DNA TGTGCCAGCAGACTCAGGCCCTATAATTCACCCCTCCACTTT.

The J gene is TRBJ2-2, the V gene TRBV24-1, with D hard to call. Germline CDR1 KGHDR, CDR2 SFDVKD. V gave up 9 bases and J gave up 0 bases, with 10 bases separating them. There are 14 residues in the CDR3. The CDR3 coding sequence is TGTGCCACCGGCCCAGGTTCGAACACCGGGGAGCTGTTTTTT. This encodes CATGPGSNTGELFF.

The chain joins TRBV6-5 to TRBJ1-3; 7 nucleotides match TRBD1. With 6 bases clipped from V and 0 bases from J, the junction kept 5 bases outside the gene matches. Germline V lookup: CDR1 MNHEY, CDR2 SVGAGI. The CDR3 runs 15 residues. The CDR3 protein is CASRRDSNSGNTIYF. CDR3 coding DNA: TGTGCCAGCAGGCGGGACAGCAACTCTGGAAACACCATATATTTT.

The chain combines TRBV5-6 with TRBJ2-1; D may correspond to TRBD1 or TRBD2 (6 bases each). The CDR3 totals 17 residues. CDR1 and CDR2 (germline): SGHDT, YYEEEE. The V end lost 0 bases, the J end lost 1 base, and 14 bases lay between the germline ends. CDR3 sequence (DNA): TGTGCCAGCAGCTTGGGGATAGGGGGAGGTTCCTACAATGAGCAGTTCTTC. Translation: CASSLGIGGGSYNEQFF.

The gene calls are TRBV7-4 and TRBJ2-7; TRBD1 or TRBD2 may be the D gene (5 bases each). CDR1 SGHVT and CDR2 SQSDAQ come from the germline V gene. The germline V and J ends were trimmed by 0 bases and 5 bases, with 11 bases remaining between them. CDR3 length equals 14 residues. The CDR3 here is CASSLARRGHEQYF. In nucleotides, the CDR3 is TGTGCCAGCAGCTTAGCTCGCCGGGGCCACGAGCAGTACTTC.

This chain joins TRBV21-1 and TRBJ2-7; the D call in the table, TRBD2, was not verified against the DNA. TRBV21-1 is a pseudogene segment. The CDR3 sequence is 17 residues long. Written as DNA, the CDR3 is TGTGCCAGCAGCAGAATCTGCGAGAACTGGTTAAAGTACGAGCAGTACTTC. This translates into CASSRICENWLKYEQYF.

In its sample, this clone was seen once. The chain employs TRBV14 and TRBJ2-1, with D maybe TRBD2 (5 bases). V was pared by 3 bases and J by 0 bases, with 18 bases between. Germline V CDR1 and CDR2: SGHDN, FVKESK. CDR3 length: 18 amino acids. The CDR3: CASSHGILAQSSYNEQFF. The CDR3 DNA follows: TGTGCCAGCAGCCATGGGATTCTAGCCCAGAGCTCCTACAATGAGCAGTTCTTC. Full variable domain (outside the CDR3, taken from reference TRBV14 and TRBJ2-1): EAGVTQFPSHSVIEKGQTVTLRCDPISGHDNLYWYRRVMGKEIKFLLHFVKESKQDESGMPNNRFLAERTGGTYSTLKVQPAELEDSGVYFCASSHGILAQSSYNEQFFGPGTRLTVL.

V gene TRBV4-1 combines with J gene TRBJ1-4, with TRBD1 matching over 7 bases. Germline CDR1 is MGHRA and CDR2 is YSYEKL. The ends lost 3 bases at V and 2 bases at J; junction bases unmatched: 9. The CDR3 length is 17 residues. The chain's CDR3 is CASSQRTGTITNEKLFF. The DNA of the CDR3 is TGCGCCAGCAGCCAGAGGACAGGTACAATCACTAATGAAAAACTGTTTTTT.